The 20 T cell receptor beta chains given below trace back to one sample, sequenced in a study of blood T cell repertoires in COVID-19. The method was immunoSEQ multiplex PCR; TCRdb's version includes in-frame clones alone and lacks a portion of them. The data show approximately 140,000 clones, 84% seen once. Source material: peripheral blood. The source is a woman at least 80 years old in a cohort sampled during active or convalescent COVID-19.

The chain uses TRBV28 and TRBJ1-2; D unresolved. Germline-derived CDR1 and CDR2 are MDHEN and SYDVKM. The V gene lost 5 bases and the J gene lost 2 bases, with 21 bases spanning the gap. CDR3 length equals 17 residues. The CDR3 bases are TGTGCCAGCAGTCGATCCCGGGATCCCGAGCTGAACTATGGCTACACCTTC. It is translated as CASSRSRDPELNYGYTF.

The V and J genes are TRBV28 and TRBJ1-4; possibly TRBD1 for D (5 bases). Germline V lookup: CDR1 MDHEN, CDR2 SYDVKM. Deletions cut 5 bases from V and 8 bases from J, with 9 bases between. The CDR3 is made up of 12 amino acids. CDR3 amino acids: CASSSRVEKLFF. The CDR3 bases are TGTGCCAGCAGTAGCAGGGTAGAAAAACTGTTTTTT.

Only a few counts were recorded for this clone. The V call is TRBV11-2, the J call TRBJ2-7; 8 nucleotides align to TRBD2. The germline gives CDR1 SGHAT, CDR2 FQNNGV. The trim removed 1 base at V and 4 bases at J, leaving 6 bases unmatched. This CDR3 is 15 amino acids long. The CDR3 is CASSLGPSGGYEQYF. As DNA, the CDR3 is TGTGCCAGCAGCTTAGGTCCCAGCGGGGGTTACGAGCAGTACTTC.

The chain employs TRBV11-2 and TRBJ1-1, with TRBD1 matching 7 bases. Germline V gives CDR1 SGHAT, CDR2 FQNNGV. The J segment lost 1 base and the V segment lost 5 bases, leaving 10 bases of the junction unmatched. The CDR3 totals 16 residues. The CDR3: CASSNPRGAGNTEAFF. CDR3 nucleotide sequence: TGTGCCAGCAGCAACCCCAGGGGGGCCGGGAACACTGAAGCTTTCTTT.

The chain is built from TRBV20-1 and TRBJ2-3; D might be TRBD2 (6 bases). The CDR3 contains 14 residues. Germline lookup yields CDR1 DFQATT and CDR2 SNEGSKA (reference sequence). V dropped 3 bases and J dropped 2 bases, with 12 bases sitting between them. CDR3 DNA sequence: TGCAGTGCTAGTCTGGCGGGGAACACAGATACGCAGTATTTT. Its translation: CSASLAGNTDTQYF.

The genes are TRBV18 and TRBJ2-4; 7 bases are a match to TRBD2. Germline V lookup: CDR1 KGHSH, CDR2 LQKENI. V lost 2 bases to trimming and J lost 0 bases; unmatched junction nucleotides: 4. The CDR3 spans 16 residues. The CDR3 sequence: CASSPGRGIAKNIQYF. CDR3 coding DNA: TGTGCCAGCTCACCAGGGAGGGGCATAGCCAAAAACATTCAGTACTTC.

The CDR3 sequence: CASSFFGQGSYNEQFF. The CDR3 DNA is TGTGCCAGCAGTTTTTTTGGGCAGGGATCCTACAATGAGCAGTTCTTC. The chain combines TRBV28 with TRBJ2-1; perhaps TRBD1 as D (5 bases). The CDR3 has 16 residues. Trimming cost V 3 bases and J 1 base, with 13 bases left between them. From germline, CDR1 is MDHEN and CDR2 SYDVKM.

This chain uses TRBV19 with TRBJ2-7, with TRBD2 matching over 10 bases. V was pared by 4 bases and J by 0 bases, with 3 bases of the junction left unmatched. Germline V gene data show CDR1 as LNHDA and CDR2 as SQIVND (reference sequence). This CDR3 is 15 amino acids long. CDR3 sequence reads: CASSSLAGDSYEQYF. Written as DNA, the CDR3 is TGTGCCAGTAGTAGCCTAGCGGGGGACTCCTACGAGCAGTACTTC.

The CDR3 DNA reads TGTGCCAGCCAGGCTAACCAGGGCACTGAAGCTTTCTTT. Translation: CASQANQGTEAFF. V is TRBV12-3 or TRBV12-4 and J is TRBJ1-1; possibly TRBD1 for D (5 bases). The CDR3 contains 13 residues. V was clipped by 8 bases and J by 4 bases, with 14 bases between them.

In this sample, this clone turned up once. The chain's CDR3 is CASSFASGGPQFF. In nucleotides, the CDR3 is TGTGCCAGCAGTTTTGCTAGCGGGGGGCCGCAGTTCTTC. The chain has TRBV12-3 or TRBV12-4 and TRBJ2-1; 11 bases align to TRBD2. CDR3 length equals 13 residues. Germline trimming cut 3 bases from V and 12 bases from J; bases unmatched to any gene: 4.

This clone was recorded once. The V gene is TRBV29-1, the J gene TRBJ1-3; D remains ambiguous. The CDR3 consists of 13 residues. The V and J ends lost 0 bases and 6 bases respectively, with 9 bases between them. Germline V gene lookup returns CDR1 SQVTM and CDR2 ANQGSEA. The CDR3 spells CSVEDLRENTIYF. The CDR3 region has the DNA TGCAGCGTTGAAGATCTGCGGGAAAACACCATATATTTT.

This clone has just a few counts. The V and J genes are TRBV28 and TRBJ1-1, with a possible D match to TRBD1 (6 bases). The CDR3 consists of 12 residues. CDR1 and CDR2 from the germline V gene are MDHEN and SYDVKM. The ends were cut back, 6 bases at V and 4 bases at J, with 9 bases in the middle. The CDR3 loop is CASRNRVTEAFF. For the CDR3, the DNA is TGTGCCAGCAGGAACAGGGTCACTGAAGCTTTCTTT.

The J gene is TRBJ1-1, the V gene TRBV27; D gene ambiguous. The CDR3 has 12 amino acids. V was shortened by 6 bases and J by 3 bases, with 8 bases between the two germline ends. CDR1 is MNHEY, CDR2 SMNVEV, per germline (reference sequence). The DNA of the CDR3 is TGTGCCAGCAGAAGGCGGGACACTGAAGCTTTCTTT. Translation gives CASRRRDTEAFF.

The chain recombines TRBV7-9 with TRBJ2-3; the match to TRBD2 covers 16 bases. The V and J ends lost 5 bases and 6 bases, in that order; junction bases with no gene match: 14. CDR3 size: 19 residues. The germline V gene encodes CDR1 SEHNR and CDR2 FQNEAQ (reference sequence). The CDR3, as DNA: TGTGCCAGCAGCCCGCCACCGGGGACTAGCGGGGGGGCCTGGGATACGCAGTATTTT. Translating it yields CASSPPPGTSGGAWDTQYF.

The chain has TRBV5-6 and TRBJ2-1, with 9 bases fitting TRBD2. This CDR3 has 16 residues. Trimming took 1 base from V and 5 from J; bases not matched to a gene: 7. The germline V gene has CDR1 SGHDT and CDR2 YYEEEE. CDR3 sequence: CASSLLVTSGNNEQFF. The CDR3 nucleotides read TGTGCCAGCAGCTTGCTTGTGACTAGCGGAAACAATGAGCAGTTCTTC.

V and J are TRBV30 and TRBJ1-6, with 8 bases matching TRBD1. The V gene end was trimmed by 3 bases and the J gene end by 13 bases; junction bases not matched to a gene: 8. The germline gives CDR1 GTSNPN, CDR2 SVGIG (reference sequence). The CDR3 sequence is 13 residues long. The CDR3 here is CAWSPDRVFPLHF. CDR3 nucleotides: TGTGCCTGGAGCCCGGACAGGGTTTTCCCCCTCCACTTT.

The table lists this clone with a count of one. This chain connects TRBV7-9 to TRBJ1-5, with 7 nucleotides matching TRBD1. Germline CDR1 is SEHNR and CDR2 is FQNEAQ (reference sequence). This CDR3 spans 14 amino acids. V was clipped by 3 bases and J by 5 bases; unmatched bases: 4. The CDR3 region has the DNA TGTGCCAGCAGCTTCCCGGGACAGCATCAGCCCCAGCATTTT. Translated, it gives CASSFPGQHQPQHF.

The rearrangement joins TRBV9 to TRBJ1-6; D possibly corresponds to TRBD1 (6 bases). CDR1 and CDR2 (germline): SGDLS, YYNGEE. The CDR3 runs to 16 residues. The germline V and J ends were trimmed by 4 bases and 6 bases, with 17 bases remaining between them. The CDR3 coding sequence is TGTGCCAGCAGCCCCACGGGAGGGGGAATTAATTCACCCCTCCACTTT. Its translation is CASSPTGGGINSPLHF.

Remarks on this clone: The sample contains more than one DNA sequence encoding this CDR3. The CDR3 nucleotides read TGTGCCAGTAGTCCCTCGGGAGGGATCACAGATACGCAGTATTTT. It codes for CASSPSGGITDTQYF. The J gene is TRBJ2-3, the V gene TRBV19; 8 bases agree with TRBD2. The CDR3 is made up of 15 amino acids. Germline V lookup: CDR1 LNHDA, CDR2 SQIVND (reference sequence). V dropped 5 bases and J dropped 2; count of bases not matched to a gene: 6.

V and J are TRBV13 and TRBJ2-3; 14 bases match TRBD2. The CDR3 is 16 amino acids. Unmatched junction bases numbered 3, after V lost 5 bases and J lost 2 bases. Germline V CDR1 and CDR2: PRHDT, FYEKMQ (reference sequence). The CDR3 region is CASSTGLAGVTDTQYF. DNA for the CDR3: TGTGCCAGCAGCACGGGACTAGCGGGGGTCACAGATACGCAGTATTTT.